Sequencing of this T cell receptor (beta chain) was carried out in a study of blood T cell repertoires in COVID-19. Study-wide context: Sources were T cells, B-cell-depleted T cells, or PBMCs; the material itself was cDNA or gDNA.

Sequencing used immunoSEQ multiplex PCR; TCRdb keeps in-frame clones, though not all of them. The repertoire has about 180,000 clones, roughly 81% of them found once; the top ten carry 10% to 15%. The CDR3 is 15 residues long. The V gene's germline CDR1 is PRHDT and CDR2 FYEKMQ (reference sequence). Trimming removed 0 bases from V and 5 bases from J, with 11 bases in between. The Seattle site enrolled patients during active infection and followed them longitudinally. V gene TRBV13 combines with J gene TRBJ2-1, with D perhaps matching TRBD2 (5 bases). The specimen was peripheral blood. This clonotype was obtained from a woman older than 75 with COVID-19, enrolled during active disease. The CDR3 loop is CASSLGGSRDNEQFF. The CDR3 bases are TGTGCCAGCAGCTTAGGAGGGAGCCGAGACAATGAGCAGTTCTTC.